What follows are 27 T cell receptor beta chains derived from one specimen sequenced in a study of shared clonotypes between healthy human individuals. Clones were read by immunoSEQ multiplex PCR, and TCRdb kept only the in-frame ones, dropping some. The sample holds roughly 1.5 million clones, 95% to 99% seen once. Sequenced sample: naive CD4+ T cells sorted from blood. The subset was: CD45RA+ positively selected. The receptors were gathered from a man aged 25-45 years in good health.

The gene calls are TRBV28 and TRBJ2-7; 9 positions agree with TRBD1. This CDR3 has 16 amino acids. J gave up 3 bases and V 6 bases, and 12 bases lay outside the gene matches. The V gene's germline CDR1 is MDHEN and CDR2 SYDVKM. CDR3 in amino acids: CASRSPGQGQFYEQYF. The CDR3 nucleotides are TGTGCCAGCAGGTCACCGGGACAGGGTCAGTTCTACGAGCAGTACTTC.

This chain connects TRBV7-2 to TRBJ2-5; D not resolved. The V gene's germline CDR1 is SGHTA and CDR2 FQGNSA. The V end lost 2 bases, the J end lost 2 bases, and 9 bases lay between the germline ends. The CDR3 has 14 amino acids. CDR3 coding DNA: TGTGCCAGCAGCTTATCCCTGGTACAAGAGACCCAGTACTTC. This sequence encodes CASSLSLVQETQYF.

This chain connects TRBV15 to TRBJ2-1; 8 bases are shared with TRBD2. Germline V gives CDR1 LNHNV, CDR2 YYDKDF (reference sequence). V lost 0 bases to trimming and J lost 7 bases; unmatched junction nucleotides: 14. This CDR3 region has 18 residues. In DNA form, the CDR3 reads TGTGCCACCAGCAGAGATTTGGGAGGACTAGCAGAGGGTAATGAGCAGTTCTTC. This translates into CATSRDLGGLAEGNEQFF.

The chain recombines TRBV6-1 with TRBJ2-1; maybe TRBD2 (6 bases). Trimming removed 2 bases at V and 6 bases at J, with 8 bases between. The CDR3 runs to 13 residues. Germline V gives CDR1 MNHNS, CDR2 SASEGT. The CDR3 region has the DNA TGTGCCAGCAGTGAATGGGACTCCAATGAGCAGTTCTTC. Amino acid sequence: CASSEWDSNEQFF.

The V gene is TRBV19, the J gene TRBJ2-7, with 12 bases fitting TRBD2. The germline CDR1 and CDR2 sequences are LNHDA and SQIVND (reference sequence). With V trimmed by 9 bases and J by 6 bases, 15 bases remained unmatched. This CDR3 region has 16 residues. As DNA, the CDR3 is TGTGCCAGCTCGCTAGCGGGAGGGCTAGGGAACTTCGAGCAGTACTTC. Protein sequence: CASSLAGGLGNFEQYF.

This chain links TRBV19 with TRBJ2-5; possible D gene TRBD2, 5 bases. CDR1 is LNHDA and CDR2 is SQIVND in the germline V gene (reference sequence). V was pared by 4 bases and J by 0 bases, with 9 bases between. This CDR3 has 14 residues. CDR3 region: CASSNSGNQETQYF. DNA of the CDR3: TGTGCCAGTAGTAATTCGGGAAACCAAGAGACCCAGTACTTC.

The chain joins TRBV6-1 to TRBJ1-2; 7 nucleotides align to TRBD1. This CDR3 spans 13 amino acids. The J segment lost 3 bases and the V segment lost 10 bases, leaving 8 bases of the junction unmatched. The germline gives CDR1 MNHNS, CDR2 SASEGT. This CDR3 is CAILRDSYYGYTF. As DNA, the CDR3 is TGTGCCATTCTCCGGGACAGTTACTATGGCTACACCTTC.

This chain joins TRBV7-2 and TRBJ2-5; 13 nucleotides align to TRBD2. CDR1 and CDR2 (germline): SGHTA, FQGNSA. This CDR3 spans 15 amino acids. After removal of 6 bases from V and 5 bases from J, the junction contained 6 bases not matched to a gene. CDR3 amino acids: CASSFTSGRVETQYF. DNA of the CDR3: TGTGCCAGCAGTTTCACTAGCGGGAGGGTTGAGACCCAGTACTTC.

A note on this clone: At the DNA level, this CDR3 is encoded by other sequences in the same sample as well. The chain couples TRBV15 to TRBJ2-6; D might be TRBD1 (6 bases). Per the germline V gene, CDR1 is LNHNV and CDR2 is YYDKDF (reference sequence). V dropped 0 bases and J dropped 4 bases, with 10 bases sitting between them. The CDR3 is 16 amino acids. This CDR3 reads CATSRDQGSGANVLTF. Here the CDR3 DNA reads TGTGCCACCAGCAGAGATCAGGGGTCCGGGGCCAACGTCCTGACTTTC.

V is TRBV7-8 and J is TRBJ2-2; D is perhaps TRBD1 (6 bases). Germline assignment: CDR1 SGHVS and CDR2 FQNEAQ. CDR3 length: 14 residues. Trimming took off 7 bases at V and 7 bases at J, with 16 bases between the two ends. The CDR3 DNA reads TGTGCCAGCACCCGGGGTGGGGGCCACGGGGAGCTGTTTTTT. Residues: CASTRGGGHGELFF.

The chain joins TRBV9 to TRBJ2-3, with 8 nucleotides matching TRBD2. The V and J ends lost 4 bases and 5 bases, in that order; junction bases with no gene match: 12. Germline loops: CDR1 SGDLS, CDR2 YYNGEE. This CDR3 comprises 16 residues. The CDR3 DNA reads TGTGCCAGCAGCCTTCCGAGCGGGAGAATTAAAGATACGCAGTATTTT. It is translated as CASSLPSGRIKDTQYF.

This chain joins TRBV11-2 and TRBJ2-1; the D gene is possibly TRBD2 (6 bases). Between the trimmed V and J ends, which lost 4 bases and 8 bases, there was a span of 21 bases. Germline V CDR1 and CDR2: SGHAT, FQNNGV. CDR3 length equals 16 residues. CDR3 region: CASSSHSSEIFYEQFF. The DNA for the CDR3 is TGTGCCAGCAGCTCTCATTCTAGCGAGATTTTCTATGAGCAGTTCTTC.

The J gene is TRBJ1-1, the V gene TRBV20-1; no firm D call. Germline V gene lookup returns CDR1 DFQATT and CDR2 SNEGSKA (reference sequence). With 6 bases removed from V and 11 bases from J, the gap between germline ends came to 13 bases. The CDR3 runs 10 residues. The CDR3 coding sequence is TGCAGTGCCTTGGGCCTAAACGCTTTCTTT. It specifies CSALGLNAFF.

Comment on this clone: Other DNA sequences in this specimen translate into the identical CDR3. This rearrangement joins TRBV7-3 to TRBJ1-5, with D hard to call. There are 13 residues in the CDR3. The ends were cut back, 0 bases at V and 4 bases at J, with 4 bases in the middle. Germline loops: CDR1 SGHTA, CDR2 FQGTGA. For the CDR3, the DNA is TGTGCCAGCAGCTTAACTCTGAATCAGCCCCAGCATTTT. It encodes CASSLTLNQPQHF.

V gene TRBV21-1 combines with J gene TRBJ1-2; the D segment call TRBD1 is taken from the table without a DNA check. TRBV21-1 is a documented pseudogene. CDR3 length: 15 amino acids. This chain's CDR3 is CASSKWGPLNYGYTF. CDR3 DNA sequence: TGTGCCAGCAGCAAATGGGGGCCTCTTAACTATGGCTACACCTTC.

This clone was counted a single time. Other DNA sequences in the same sample also yield this CDR3. The chain couples TRBV15 to TRBJ1-2; D is undetermined. In germline, CDR1 is LNHNV, CDR2 YYDKDF (reference sequence). There are 14 residues in the CDR3. Trimming took 0 bases from V and 5 from J, leaving 10 bases between them. As DNA, the CDR3 is TGTGCCACCAGCAGAGATGGAGGAGGTTATGGCTACACCTTC. Protein: CATSRDGGGYGYTF.

The chain recombines TRBV6-5 with TRBJ2-2, with 8 bases matching TRBD2. Losses at the gene ends were 2 bases for V and 6 bases for J; bases not matched to a gene: 5. Germline CDR1 MNHEY, CDR2 SVGAGI. The CDR3 has 15 residues. The CDR3 region is CASSYLAGTSGELFF. CDR3 DNA: TGTGCCAGCAGTTACCTAGCGGGTACTTCCGGGGAGCTGTTTTTT.

The chain joins TRBV11-2 to TRBJ2-2, with D tentatively TRBD2 (6 bases). V was cut by 3 bases and J by 4 bases, with 12 bases left in between. The CDR3 runs to 15 residues. Germline CDR1 SGHAT, CDR2 FQNNGV. The chain's CDR3 is CASSFAGTLTGELFF. The CDR3 DNA reads as TGTGCCAGCAGCTTTGCGGGGACCCTCACCGGGGAGCTGTTTTTT. The whole variable domain, filled in from reference TRBV11-2 and TRBJ2-2, reads EAGVAQSPRYKIIEKRQSVAFWCNPISGHATLYWYQQILGQGPKLLIQFQNNGVVDDSQLPKDRFSAERLKGVDSTLKIQPAKLEDSAVYLCASSFAGTLTGELFFGEGSRLTVL.

In regard to this clone: Additional DNA sequences in this sample encode the identical CDR3. This chain uses TRBV18 with TRBJ2-2, with 11 bases that match TRBD1. In germline, CDR1 is KGHSH, CDR2 LQKENI. The CDR3 has 14 amino acids. Germline trimming cut 3 bases from V and 6 bases from J; bases unmatched to any gene: 0. Here the CDR3 reads CASSPGQGAGELFF. CDR3 nucleotides: TGTGCCAGCTCACCGGGACAGGGGGCCGGGGAGCTGTTTTTT.

In the case of this clone: The sample contains more than one DNA sequence encoding this CDR3. The chain employs TRBV5-1 and TRBJ2-2; TRBD2 aligns across 9 bases. V trimming: 0 bases; J trimming: 5 bases; junction bases outside the gene matches: 2. The germline V gene encodes CDR1 SGHRS and CDR2 YFSETQ. The CDR3 is 15 residues long. CDR3 in amino acids: CASSLGLADTGELFF. The CDR3, as DNA: TGCGCCAGCAGCTTGGGACTAGCGGATACCGGGGAGCTGTTTTTT.

The chain carries TRBV5-5 and TRBJ1-4; a possible D gene is TRBD1 (6 bases). In germline, CDR1 is SGHKS, CDR2 YYEKEE (reference sequence). CDR3 size: 15 residues. The V gene lost 2 bases and the J gene lost 8 bases, with 16 bases spanning the gap. DNA for the CDR3: TGTGCCAGCAGCTTACAATGGGTCAGGGGAGAAAAACTGTTTTTT. Translating it yields CASSLQWVRGEKLFF.

This clone was seen once. The chain is built from TRBV7-2 and TRBJ2-3; tentatively, D is TRBD1 or TRBD2 (5 bases each). V lost 4 bases and J lost 2, with 22 bases in between. From germline, CDR1 is SGHTA and CDR2 FQGNSA. The CDR3 has 18 residues. This chain's CDR3 is CASSSEFRGPLATDTQYF. The CDR3 DNA reads as TGTGCCAGCAGCTCAGAATTCCGGGGACCCCTGGCCACAGATACGCAGTATTTT.

J is TRBJ2-2 and V is TRBV9; D perhaps matches TRBD1 (5 bases). The CDR3 has 16 amino acids. The germline CDR1 and CDR2 sequences are SGDLS and YYNGEE. Trimming took 0 bases from V and 4 from J, leaving 13 bases between them. CDR3 residues: CASSVGWGQPTGELFF. The DNA for the CDR3 is TGTGCCAGCAGCGTAGGCTGGGGCCAGCCCACCGGGGAGCTGTTTTTT.

This clone showed up just once. V gene TRBV5-1 combines with J gene TRBJ2-7; D is unclear. The CDR3 totals 14 residues. Deletions cut 0 bases from V and 3 bases from J, with 10 bases between. Germline values: CDR1 SGHRS, CDR2 YFSETQ. CDR3 region: CASSLAPNYYEQYF. The CDR3 DNA reads TGCGCCAGCAGCTTGGCCCCGAACTACTACGAGCAGTACTTC.

As to this clone: Other DNA sequences in the sample encode the same CDR3. The chain combines TRBV18 with TRBJ1-2; D is uncertain. V was trimmed by 4 bases and J by 0 bases, leaving 6 bases between them. Germline CDR1 and CDR2: KGHSH and LQKENI. The CDR3 length is 13 residues. The CDR3 protein is CASSLDTNYGYTF. CDR3 nucleotides: TGTGCCAGCTCACTAGACACTAACTATGGCTACACCTTC.

This chain connects TRBV18 to TRBJ2-1; 11 bases agree with TRBD2. Germline V gene sequence: CDR1 KGHSH, CDR2 LQKENI. CDR3 length: 15 amino acids. With V trimmed by 1 base and J by 5 bases, 1 base remained unmatched. The CDR3 is CASSPLTSGNNEQFF. For the CDR3, the DNA is TGTGCCAGCTCACCACTGACTAGCGGGAACAATGAGCAGTTCTTC.

This sequence joins TRBV9 and TRBJ2-1, with 13 bases identical to TRBD2. Trimming removed 7 bases from V and 8 bases from J; junction bases left unmatched: 6. The CDR3 totals 14 residues. Per the germline V gene, CDR1 is SGDLS and CDR2 is YYNGEE. The CDR3 region has the DNA TGTGCCAGCGCTCCGGGACTAGCGGGATATGAGCAGTTCTTC. As protein: CASAPGLAGYEQFF.